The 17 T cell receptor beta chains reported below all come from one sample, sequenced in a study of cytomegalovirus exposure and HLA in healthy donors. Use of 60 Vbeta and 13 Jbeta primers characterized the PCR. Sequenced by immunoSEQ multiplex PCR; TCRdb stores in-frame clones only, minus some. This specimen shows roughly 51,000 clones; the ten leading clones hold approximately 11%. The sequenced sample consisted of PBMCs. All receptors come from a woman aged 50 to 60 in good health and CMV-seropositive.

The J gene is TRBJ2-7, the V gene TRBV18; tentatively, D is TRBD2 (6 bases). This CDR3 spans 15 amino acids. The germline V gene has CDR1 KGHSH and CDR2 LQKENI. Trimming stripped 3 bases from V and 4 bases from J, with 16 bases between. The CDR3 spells CASSPTTGAGYEQYF. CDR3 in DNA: TGTGCCAGCTCACCCACCACCGGGGCGGGGTACGAGCAGTACTTC.

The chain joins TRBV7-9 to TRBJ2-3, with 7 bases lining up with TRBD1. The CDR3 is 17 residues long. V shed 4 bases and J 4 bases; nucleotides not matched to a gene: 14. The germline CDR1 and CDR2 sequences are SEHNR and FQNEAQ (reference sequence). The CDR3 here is CASSSLRGQAGADTQYF. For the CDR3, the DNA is TGTGCCAGCAGCTCCTTACGAGGACAGGCTGGGGCAGATACGCAGTATTTT. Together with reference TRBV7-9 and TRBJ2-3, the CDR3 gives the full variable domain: DTGVSQNPRHKITKRGQNVTFRCDPISEHNRLYWYRQTLGQGPEFLTYFQNEAQLEKSRLLSDRFSAERPKGSFSTLEIQRTEQGDSAMYLCASSSLRGQAGADTQYFGPGTRLTVL.

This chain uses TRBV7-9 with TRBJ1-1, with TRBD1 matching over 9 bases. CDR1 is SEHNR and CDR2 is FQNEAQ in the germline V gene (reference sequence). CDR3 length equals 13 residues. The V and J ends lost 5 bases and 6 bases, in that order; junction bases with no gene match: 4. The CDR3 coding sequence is TGTGCCAGCAGCCAGGGACAGGGCGCTGAAGCTTTCTTT. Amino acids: CASSQGQGAEAFF.

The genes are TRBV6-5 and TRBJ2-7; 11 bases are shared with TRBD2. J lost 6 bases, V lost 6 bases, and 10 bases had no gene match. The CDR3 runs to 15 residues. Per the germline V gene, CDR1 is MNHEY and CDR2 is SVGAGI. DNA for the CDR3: TGTGCCAGCAGGCCCGGGACTAGCGGTGCTGCCGAGCAGTACTTC. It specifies CASRPGTSGAAEQYF.

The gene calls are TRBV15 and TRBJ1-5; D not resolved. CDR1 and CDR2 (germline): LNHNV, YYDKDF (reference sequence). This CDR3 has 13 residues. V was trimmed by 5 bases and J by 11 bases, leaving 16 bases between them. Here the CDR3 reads CATSSSGIVSQHF. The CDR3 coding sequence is TGTGCCACCAGCTCCTCGGGTATCGTTTCCCAGCATTTT.

The CDR3 loop is CASRDSVNQPQHF. The DNA of the CDR3 is TGTGCCAGCCGGGACAGTGTCAATCAGCCCCAGCATTTT. V and J are TRBV6-6 and TRBJ1-5; 7 positions agree with TRBD1. Losses at the gene ends were 8 bases for V and 3 bases for J; bases not matched to a gene: 4. The CDR3 has 13 residues. In germline, CDR1 is MNHNY, CDR2 SVGAGI (reference sequence).

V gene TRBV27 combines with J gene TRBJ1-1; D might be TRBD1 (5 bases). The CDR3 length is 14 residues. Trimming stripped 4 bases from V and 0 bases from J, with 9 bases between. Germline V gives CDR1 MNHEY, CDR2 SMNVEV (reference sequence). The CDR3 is CASSYGHMNTEAFF. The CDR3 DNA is TGTGCCAGCAGTTATGGACACATGAACACTGAAGCTTTCTTT.

This CDR3 reads CASSIGIGQGYGYTF. In DNA form, the CDR3 reads TGTGCCAGTAGTATCGGAATCGGACAGGGATATGGCTACACCTTC. The rearrangement links TRBV19 to TRBJ1-2; 8 nucleotides line up with TRBD1. The germline V gene has CDR1 LNHDA and CDR2 SQIVND (reference sequence). V shed 3 bases, J shed 5 bases, and the junction held 8 bases outside the gene matches. This CDR3 spans 15 amino acids. Based on the CDR3 plus reference TRBV19 and TRBJ1-2, the full variable domain is DGGITQSPKYLFRKEGQNVTLSCEQNLNHDAMYWYRQDPGQGLRLIYYSQIVNDFQKGDIAEGYSVSREKKESFPLTVTSAQKNPTAFYLCASSIGIGQGYGYTFGSGTRLTVV.

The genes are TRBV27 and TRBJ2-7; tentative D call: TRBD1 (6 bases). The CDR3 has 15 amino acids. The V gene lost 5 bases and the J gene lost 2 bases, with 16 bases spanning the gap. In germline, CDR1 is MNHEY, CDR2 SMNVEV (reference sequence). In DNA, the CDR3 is TGTGCCAGCAGTACAAAGACAGGACCCACCTACGAGCAGTACTTC. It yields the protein CASSTKTGPTYEQYF.

CDR3 DNA: TGTGCCAGCAGCCCCGACAGGGCGGGCTCCTACGAGCAGTACTTC. As protein: CASSPDRAGSYEQYF. This chain links TRBV27 with TRBJ2-7; TRBD1 matches at 7 bases. The junction had 8 bases not matched to a gene; V was cut back by 6 bases and J by 0 bases. There are 15 residues in the CDR3. The germline V gene encodes CDR1 MNHEY and CDR2 SMNVEV (reference sequence).

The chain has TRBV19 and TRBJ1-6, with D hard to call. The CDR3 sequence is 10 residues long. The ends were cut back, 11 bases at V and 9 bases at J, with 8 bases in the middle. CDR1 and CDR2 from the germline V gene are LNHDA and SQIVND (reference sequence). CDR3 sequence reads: CAAGGSPLHF. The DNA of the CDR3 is TGTGCCGCGGGAGGTTCACCCCTCCACTTT. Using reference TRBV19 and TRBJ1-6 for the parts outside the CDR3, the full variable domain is DGGITQSPKYLFRKEGQNVTLSCEQNLNHDAMYWYRQDPGQGLRLIYYSQIVNDFQKGDIAEGYSVSREKKESFPLTVTSAQKNPTAFYLCAAGGSPLHFGNGTRLTVT.

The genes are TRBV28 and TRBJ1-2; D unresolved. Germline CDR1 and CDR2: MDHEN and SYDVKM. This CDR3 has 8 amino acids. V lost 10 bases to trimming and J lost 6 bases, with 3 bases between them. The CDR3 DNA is TGTGCCACCAATGGCTACACCTTC. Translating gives CATNGYTF.

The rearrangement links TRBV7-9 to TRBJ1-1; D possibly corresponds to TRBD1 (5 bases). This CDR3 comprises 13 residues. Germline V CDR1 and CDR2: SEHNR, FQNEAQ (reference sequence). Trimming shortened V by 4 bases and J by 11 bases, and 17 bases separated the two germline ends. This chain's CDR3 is CASSSRWGGEAFF. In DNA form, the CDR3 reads TGTGCCAGCAGCTCCCGATGGGGGGGGGAGGCTTTCTTT.

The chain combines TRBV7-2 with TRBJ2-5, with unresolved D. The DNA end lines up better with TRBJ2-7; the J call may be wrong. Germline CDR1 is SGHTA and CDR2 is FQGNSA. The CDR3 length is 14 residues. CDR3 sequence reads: CASSFTQGHYEQYF. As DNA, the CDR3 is TGTGCCAGCAGCTTTACCCAAGGCCACTACGAGCAGTACTTC.

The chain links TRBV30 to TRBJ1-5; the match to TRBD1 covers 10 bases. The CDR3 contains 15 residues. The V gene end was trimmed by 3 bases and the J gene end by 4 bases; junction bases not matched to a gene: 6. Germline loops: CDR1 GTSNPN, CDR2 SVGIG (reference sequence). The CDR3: CAWSSGQGRNQPQHF. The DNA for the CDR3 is TGTGCCTGGAGCTCGGGACAGGGGCGAAATCAGCCCCAGCATTTT.

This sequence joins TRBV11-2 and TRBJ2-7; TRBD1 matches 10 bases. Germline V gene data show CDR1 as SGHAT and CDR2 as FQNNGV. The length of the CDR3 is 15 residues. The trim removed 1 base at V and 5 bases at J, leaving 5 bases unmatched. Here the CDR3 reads CASSLVGQGIHEQYF. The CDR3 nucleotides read TGTGCCAGCAGCTTAGTGGGACAGGGGATCCACGAGCAGTACTTC. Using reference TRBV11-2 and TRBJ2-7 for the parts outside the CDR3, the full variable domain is EAGVAQSPRYKIIEKRQSVAFWCNPISGHATLYWYQQILGQGPKLLIQFQNNGVVDDSQLPKDRFSAERLKGVDSTLKIQPAKLEDSAVYLCASSLVGQGIHEQYFGPGTRLTVT.

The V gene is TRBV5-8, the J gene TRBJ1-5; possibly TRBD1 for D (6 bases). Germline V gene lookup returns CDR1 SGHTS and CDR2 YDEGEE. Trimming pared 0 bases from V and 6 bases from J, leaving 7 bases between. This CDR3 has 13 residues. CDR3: CASSLARGQPQHF. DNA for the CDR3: TGTGCCAGCAGCTTGGCCAGGGGTCAGCCCCAGCATTTT.